This T cell receptor beta chain was sequenced during a study of blood T cell repertoires in COVID-19. About the research overall: Nucleic acid was either cDNA or gDNA, and it came from T cells, B-cell-depleted T cells, or PBMCs.

Source study methods: Reference gene primers were amplified, and this amplification served to estimate nucleated cell counts. Assay used: immunoSEQ multiplex PCR; TCRdb lists only in-frame clones, some missing. D and trimming were read from the DNA, whereas the V and J calls and clone size are those reported in that table. The table lists roughly 250,000 clones, about 83% of them singletons. CDR3 length equals 16 residues. V shed 0 bases and J shed 0 bases, with 11 bases lying between them. Germline V gene sequence: CDR1 MNHEY, CDR2 SVGAGI. The receptor was isolated from a woman in her forties who had recovered from COVID-19. The rearrangement links TRBV6-5 to TRBJ2-5; tentative D call: TRBD2 (6 bases). Sequencing was performed on peripheral blood. In DNA, the CDR3 is TGTGCCAGCAGTTACTCTGCGGGGCGGTACCAAGAGACCCAGTACTTC. This sequence encodes CASSYSAGRYQETQYF.